These T cell receptor beta chains were read from a single sample in a study of T cell repertoires in cytomegalovirus infection. MiXCR was run by TCRdb on the reads, yielding one entry per CDR3 protein. The sample holds approximately 1,000,000 distinct CDR3 sequences; 31% are singletons and the top ten take over 11%. Their antigens remain unidentified. Sequences were derived from cultured CD8+ T cells from PBMCs, sampled from culture after CMV antigen stimulation. The receptors shown here come from a human donor in good health (CMV status not recorded). Some clones in this sample may be carry-over from other donors' samples. Both conserved end residues are part of each CDR3. The D gene is left open where the match is weak. Not every row has a clone size; where given, it reads once, few, many or a size class.

d_gene	abundance	v_gene	j_gene	CDR3aa	CDR3nt
NA	few	TRBV7-9	TRBJ2-4	CASSPQWSDKKNIQYF	TGTGCCAGCAGCCCCCAGTGGTCGGACAAGAAAAACATTCAGTACTTC
NA	NA	TRBV7-2	TRBJ2-4	CASSLPAGLAKNIQYF	TGTGCCAGCAGTTTGCCAGCGGGCCTAGCCAAAAACATTCAGTACTTC
TRBD2	NA	TRBV7-9	TRBJ2-1	CASSSKEGRVREQFF	TGTGCCAGCAGTTCAAAGGAGGGGAGGGTTCGCGAGCAGTTCTTC
NA	medium-sized	TRBV27	TRBJ2-7	CASSLSIRNEQYF	TGTGCCAGCAGTTTATCGATTCGAAACGAGCAGTACTTC
NA	few	TRBV7-6	TRBJ1-2	CASSTDSHGYGYTF	TGTGCCAGCAGCACCGATAGCCATGGCTATGGCTACACCTTC
TRBD1	many	TRBV20-1	TRBJ1-1	CSARDLEGAFMNTEAFF	TGCAGTGCTAGAGATTTAGAGGGGGCGTTTATGAACACTGAAGCTTTCTTT
TRBD2	NA	TRBV6-6	TRBJ2-1	CASSYSVGRGGYNEQFF	TGTGCCAGCAGTTACTCGGTGGGGCGGGGGGGCTACAATGAGCAGTTCTTC
NA	NA	TRBV6-5	TRBJ2-3	CASSYLGQTDTQYF	TGTGCCAGCAGTTACTTGGGACAAACAGATACGCAGTATTTT
TRBD1	many	TRBV7-9	TRBJ1-2	CASSPGQVLPNGYTF	TGTGCCAGCAGCCCGGGACAGGTCCTACCTAATGGCTACACCTTC
TRBD1	few	TRBV4-1	TRBJ1-4	CASSQAVGQGDEKLFF	TGCGCCAGCAGCCAAGCCGTGGGACAGGGAGATGAAAAACTGTTTTTT
NA	NA	TRBV29-1	TRBJ1-1	CSVSGGPEAFF	TGCAGCGTGTCGGGGGGTCCTGAAGCTTTCTTT
NA	NA	TRBV24-1	TRBJ2-2	CATSAIANTGELFF	TGTGCCACCAGTGCAATTGCGAACACCGGGGAGCTGTTTTTT
NA	few	TRBV7-9	TRBJ2-3	CASSYAFESSDTQYF	TGTGCCAGCAGCTACGCCTTCGAGAGTTCAGATACGCAGTATTTT
TRBD2	NA	TRBV29-1	TRBJ2-1	CSVAGTSGGRNEQFF	TGCAGCGTTGCCGGAACTAGCGGGGGGAGGAATGAGCAGTTCTTC
TRBD1	NA	TRBV27	TRBJ1-2	CASSSLGQGKYGYTF	TGTGCCAGCAGTTCCCTAGGACAGGGGAAGTATGGCTACACCTTC
NA	few	TRBV6-1	TRBJ1-1	CASSELWGLVDTEAFF	TGTGCCAGCAGTGAACTCTGGGGGCTCGTGGACACTGAAGCTTTCTTT
NA	many	TRBV6-1	TRBJ1-1	CASSTTGTEAFF	TGTGCCAGCAGCACTACGGGCACTGAAGCTTTCTTT
NA	many	TRBV7-6	TRBJ1-5	CASSSDLDQPQHF	TGTGCCAGCAGTTCTGACCTGGACCAGCCCCAGCATTTT
NA	many	TRBV7-6	TRBJ2-3	CASSERDRDTSTDTQYF	TGTGCCAGCAGCGAGAGAGACCGGGACACCAGCACAGATACGCAGTATTTT
TRBD2	many	TRBV7-6	TRBJ2-5	CASSPIAGPQETQYF	TGTGCCAGCAGCCCGATAGCGGGGCCCCAAGAGACCCAGTACTTC
NA	many	TRBV7-6	TRBJ2-5	CASSLRGALTVETQYF	TGTGCCAGCAGCTTAAGGGGTGCCCTCACGGTGGAGACCCAGTACTTC
NA	many	TRBV7-9	TRBJ1-2	CASSPSDVGYTF	TGTGCCAGCAGCCCTTCGGATGTTGGCTACACCTTC
TRBD1	few	TRBV19	TRBJ2-1	CASSPRDRGPYEQFF	TGTGCCAGTAGTCCCCGGGACAGGGGGCCGTATGAGCAGTTCTTC
NA	NA	TRBV4-3	TRBJ1-4	CASSQDSVQITATNEKLFF	TGCGCCAGCAGCCAAGATTCTGTTCAGATCACTGCAACTAATGAAAAACTGTTTTTT
NA	few	TRBV7-9	TRBJ2-2	CASSPYGSGELFF	TGTGCCAGCAGCCCGTATGGTAGCGGGGAGCTGTTTTTT
NA	NA	TRBV20-1	TRBJ1-1	CSARGLGKPMNTEAFF	TGCAGTGCTAGAGGTTTGGGGAAACCTATGAACACTGAAGCTTTCTTT
TRBD1	many	TRBV7-9	TRBJ2-5	CASSFTGEQETQYF	TGTGCCAGCAGCTTTACAGGGGAACAAGAGACCCAGTACTTC
NA	few	TRBV19	TRBJ1-1	CATNPQMNTEAFF	TGTGCCACCAACCCCCAGATGAACACTGAAGCTTTCTTT
TRBD2	NA	TRBV27	TRBJ2-5	CASSRAGGHQETQYF	TGTGCCAGCAGTCGAGCGGGGGGGCATCAAGAGACCCAGTACTTC
NA	few	TRBV15	TRBJ1-1	CATSRGTTEAFF	TGTGCCACCAGCAGAGGAACCACTGAAGCTTTCTTT